This T cell receptor (beta chain) is drawn from a study of blood T cell repertoires in COVID-19. For the study at large: T cells, B-cell-depleted T cells, or PBMCs provided the cDNA or gDNA that served as material.

Repertoires were generated with immunoSEQ multiplex PCR, while TCRdb's copy carries only in-frame clones and drops some. The table lists approximately 150,000 clones, 87% of them singletons, with roughly 1.6% in the top ten. With 1 base removed from V and 10 bases from J, the gap between germline ends came to 14 bases. The CDR3 spans 15 residues. CDR1 MNHNS and CDR2 SASEGT come from the germline V gene. This rearrangement joins TRBV6-1 to TRBJ1-6, with D perhaps matching TRBD1 (5 bases). Sequencing input: peripheral blood. This sequence was found in a woman aged 45-65 years with acute or convalescent COVID-19. The CDR3 nucleotides read TGTGCCAGCAGTGAAGGGCCGGGGGGATGGTCACCCCTCCACTTT. This translates into CASSEGPGGWSPLHF.